Listed here are 3 T cell receptor beta chains from one sample, sequenced in a study of T-cell reconstitution after alpha-beta-depleted transplantation in children. Unique molecular identifiers were used to barcode this TCRbeta library. One entry per CDR3 protein, called by TCRdb with MiXCR from the PCR reads. The table has fewer than 400,000 distinct CDR3 sequences, around 21% seen once. This material consisted of PBMCs from the stem cell graft donor, taken from the stem cell graft. Receptor source: a human donor who donated a stem cell graft to a child with acute myeloid leukemia.

This clonotype came up a few times. V and J are TRBV29-1 and TRBJ1-6; TRBD1 matches at 10 bases. In germline, CDR1 is SQVTM, CDR2 ANQGSEA. V dropped 7 bases and J dropped 7; count of bases not matched to a gene: 16. The CDR3 sequence is 17 residues long. The CDR3 nucleotides read TGCAGCGCATCAGGGGGTCCGGGACAGGGGTCGAATTCACCCCTCCACTTT. Protein: CSASGGPGQGSNSPLHF.

J is TRBJ2-3 and V is TRBV28; a possible D gene is TRBD1 (8 bases). This CDR3 region has 15 residues. Germline V gene sequence: CDR1 MDHEN, CDR2 SYDVKM. V lost 4 bases and J 4 bases, leaving 15 bases between the germline ends. The CDR3 nucleotides are TGTGCCAGCAGTTCGTACAGGGGGGGATCAGATACGCAGTATTTT. Translation gives CASSSYRGGSDTQYF.

The rearrangement joins TRBV5-1 to TRBJ2-7; D is uncertain. The ends were cut back, 0 bases at V and 3 bases at J, with 13 bases in the middle. Germline assignment: CDR1 SGHRS and CDR2 YFSETQ. There are 15 residues in the CDR3. The CDR3 DNA follows: TGCGCCAGCAGCTTGGAGAGTTTCCTCATCTACGAGCAGTACTTC. Translation gives CASSLESFLIYEQYF.